This T cell receptor beta chain was observed in a study of T cell responses to AZD1222 COVID-19 vaccine (dated by TCRdb to the early 2020s). About the full investigation: AZD1222 recipients with second doses at about 4 weeks or about 12 weeks were pooled, because spike-specific TCR depth and breadth did not differ between schedules. TCR sequencing covered some 250 trial participants: 207 given two doses of AZD1222 and about 26 given two doses of MenACWY control vaccine. Trial participants were enrolled into age subgroups of 18-55, 56-69 and 70-plus years, which contained around 150, 28 and 57 TCR-sequenced participants, respectively.

As regards this clone: Its antigen is not yet known. The sample holds no much larger clone one base away, and base qualities are not on file.

Points the paper makes about the study in general: In the small 56-69-year group, the increase in depth fell short of significance, most likely because of low power. Because no day 14 peak-response samples were available, repertoires were characterized only after the peak T cell response. Nearly half of unique spike-specific TCRs reportedly recognized epitopes outside regions mutated in the B.1.351 and B.1.1.7 variants. A significant rise in spike-specific TCR breadth and depth was observed after two AZD1222 doses relative to day 0 and relative to MenACWY recipients. The vaccine-associated CD4 TCRs covered the entire spike protein, and the dominant responses fell in regions 160-218 and 743-854. Only five or six AZD1222 recipients were SARS-CoV-2 seropositive at baseline, limiting conclusions about previously exposed vaccinees. Most participants were white British and females outnumbered males, and the authors suggested that clonal diversity may have been underestimated.

In light of the paper, this sample's time point label describes: baseline before first vaccination. Vaccinee samples were obtained from the UK trials COV001 and COV002, which included a single-blind randomized controlled phase 2/3 trial of AZD1222 (ChAdOx1 nCoV-19) in healthy adults. For TCRbeta chain sequencing, PBMC samples from trial participants were taken at day 0 and at day 28 after the second dose. The germline V gene specifies SNHLY as CDR1 and FYNNEI as CDR2. V is shortened by 6 bases, J by 0 bases, and the region joining them spans 15 bases. The CDR3 goes from the cysteine to the phenylalanine over 16 residues. Solely the CDR3 DNA is kept, with 48 bases framed from the first base. The CDR3 regions of human TCRbeta chains were analyzed by immunosequencing. The published analysis was carried out like this. TCRs in the repertoires were matched against a reference library of SARS-CoV-2-specific TCRs that had been generated with the MIRA antigen-specificity platform. Breadth was defined as the fraction of unique TCRs that were SARS-CoV-2-associated. Depth was defined as the fraction of total T cells that were SARS-CoV-2-associated. Using the MIRA data, each spike-specific TCR was mapped to the spike region that the TCR reacts to and placed in a CD4 or CD8 class. Log10-transformed breadth and depth values were compared by one-way ANOVA with Sidak's multiple comparisons tests. The immuneACCESS repertoire file appears here via TCRdb, limited to in-frame rearrangements. These files lack a portion of the clones; in checked studies, under half of the deficit traces to unresolved V genes, and the cause of the others is not known. The DNA was the basis for D and trimming; V, J and clone size are from that table. Counted in this sample were roughly 140,000 clones; around 91% of them appeared once. The ten largest clones take up around 1.5% of the sample.

Recombination linked TRBV2 to TRBJ1-3, with the D gene call left open. The sequences come from peripheral blood, collected on day 0 of AZD1222 vaccination. The clonotype comes from an adult in good health. The CDR3 in this case is CASRRSAGVSGNTIYF. At the DNA level, the sequence is TGTGCCAGCAGACGTAGTGCAGGCGTCTCTGGAAACACCATATATTTT.